The rows below give T cell receptor beta chains drawn from one sample of a study of blood T cells in healthy people across ages. TCRdb called the 5' RACE reads again in MiXCR, with one record for every CDR3 protein. Found here are around 870,000 distinct CDR3 sequences, under 35% of them singletons; the top ten hold 15% to 20%. The sample taken for sequencing was blood. These TCRs come from a woman of 80 years or more in good health. The CDR3 runs from the conserved cysteine through the conserved F or W. The order of the fields is V gene, clone size, J gene, D gene, CDR3 protein. D genes are given only for firm matches. Clone sizes are given selectively: once, few, many, or a class where the clone is expanded.

TRBV11-2	NA	TRBJ1-5	NA	CASSLDGASGPQHF
TRBV19	few	TRBJ1-6	NA	CASSTALGSPLHF
TRBV12-3/TRBV12-4	many	TRBJ2-1	TRBD2	CASRRTSGGLEEQFF
TRBV3-1	NA	TRBJ2-1	TRBD1	CASSLGQGSETQFF
TRBV6-2/TRBV6-3	many	TRBJ2-1	TRBD2	CASRPSGVTYNEQFF
TRBV15	NA	TRBJ2-7	TRBD1	CATSPRTGPYEQYF
TRBV7-2	many	TRBJ1-2	NA	CASSRGQPLGYTF
TRBV6-2/TRBV6-3	NA	TRBJ2-1	TRBD2	CASSYLTSGGLRVSYNEQFF
TRBV11-3	NA	TRBJ2-6	NA	CASSLGVREANVLTF
TRBV6-5	NA	TRBJ2-5	NA	CASSRVGPQETQYF
TRBV18	few	TRBJ2-4	NA	CASSPLEEQYF
TRBV3-1	many	TRBJ2-5	NA	CASSQGNWGGAGETQYF
TRBV20-1	NA	TRBJ1-5	NA	CSASRGLVGVNREPQHF
TRBV4-3	many	TRBJ2-7	NA	CASSQDWDREQYF
TRBV7-2	many	TRBJ1-5	TRBD1	CASSLGDSQNQPQHF
TRBV10-3	NA	TRBJ2-3	NA	CAISGRAGTQYF
TRBV30	NA	TRBJ1-1	NA	CAWRGIGGTEAFF
TRBV5-5	NA	TRBJ2-7	NA	CASSLHDGGHYEQYF
TRBV27	few	TRBJ1-2	NA	CASGSQGYGYTF
TRBV11-2	NA	TRBJ1-1	NA	CASSSRGWGETFF
TRBV30	many	TRBJ2-3	NA	CAWSVGRTSTSTDTQYF
TRBV3-1	NA	TRBJ1-2	TRBD1	CASSLGGQENYGYTF
TRBV7-2	many	TRBJ2-5	TRBD2	CASSLDPSGVETQYF
TRBV9	many	TRBJ2-5	NA	CASSVAPGLQEETQYF
TRBV20-1	few	TRBJ1-1	NA	CSARQKPEAFF
TRBV14	many	TRBJ2-4	TRBD2	CASSQDPPTVSGQTSGDGKNIQYF
TRBV5-1	NA	TRBJ1-1	TRBD1	CASSPDRGLLNTEAFF
TRBV29-1	many	TRBJ2-1	NA	CSARIAVYEQFF
TRBV3-1	NA	TRBJ1-2	NA	CASSRGIGSNYGYTF
TRBV3-1	NA	TRBJ1-1	TRBD1	CASSQPLSGTGKRAFF
TRBV18	NA	TRBJ2-7	NA	CASSPGNNEQYF
TRBV30	NA	TRBJ2-1	TRBD1	CAWTYGKYRDRGYEQFF
TRBV19	NA	TRBJ2-2	TRBD2	CASSLAAFANTGELFF
TRBV7-8	once	TRBJ2-1	NA	CASSLEFARGVGNEQFF
TRBV20-1	NA	TRBJ1-2	TRBD1	CSARTGGSYGYTF
TRBV5-1	NA	TRBJ2-1	NA	CASSLAGLGGQQFF
TRBV3-1	few	TRBJ1-2	NA	CASSRGVPYGYTF
TRBV11-3	many	TRBJ2-6	NA	CASSLGRGPGANVLTF
TRBV12-3/TRBV12-4	NA	TRBJ2-3	TRBD1	CASSRDRTSTDTQYF
TRBV7-2	few	TRBJ2-2	TRBD2	CASSPWGGTGELFF
TRBV11-3	NA	TRBJ1-2	NA	CASSLGQAKRYGHTF
TRBV15	NA	TRBJ1-4	TRBD1	CATSRVTVTGKYEKLFF
TRBV4-1	many	TRBJ2-3	NA	CASSQSPPDTQYF